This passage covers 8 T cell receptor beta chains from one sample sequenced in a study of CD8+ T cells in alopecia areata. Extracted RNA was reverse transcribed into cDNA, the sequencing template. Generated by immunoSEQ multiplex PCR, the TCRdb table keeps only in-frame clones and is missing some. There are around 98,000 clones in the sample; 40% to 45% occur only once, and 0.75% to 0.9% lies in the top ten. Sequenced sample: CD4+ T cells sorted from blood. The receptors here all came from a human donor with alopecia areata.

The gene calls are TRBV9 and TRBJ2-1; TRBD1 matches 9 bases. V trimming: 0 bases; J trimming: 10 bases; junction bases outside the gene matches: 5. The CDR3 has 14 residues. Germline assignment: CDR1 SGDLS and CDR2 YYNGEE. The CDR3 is CASSVGDRALEQFF. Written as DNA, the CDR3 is TGTGCCAGCAGCGTAGGGGACAGGGCTCTCGAGCAGTTCTTC.

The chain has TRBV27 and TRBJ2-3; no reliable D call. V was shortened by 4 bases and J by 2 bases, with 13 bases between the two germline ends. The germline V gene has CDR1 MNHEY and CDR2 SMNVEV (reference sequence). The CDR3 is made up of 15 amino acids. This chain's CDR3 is CASSSLRANTDTQYF. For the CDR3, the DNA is TGTGCCAGCAGTTCCTTGAGAGCAAACACAGATACGCAGTATTTT.

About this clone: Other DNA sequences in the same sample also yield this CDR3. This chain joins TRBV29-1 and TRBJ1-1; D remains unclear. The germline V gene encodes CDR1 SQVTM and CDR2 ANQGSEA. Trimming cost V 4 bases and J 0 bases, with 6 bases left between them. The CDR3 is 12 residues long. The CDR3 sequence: CSVGGMNTEAFF. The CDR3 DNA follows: TGCAGCGTTGGTGGAATGAACACTGAAGCTTTCTTT.

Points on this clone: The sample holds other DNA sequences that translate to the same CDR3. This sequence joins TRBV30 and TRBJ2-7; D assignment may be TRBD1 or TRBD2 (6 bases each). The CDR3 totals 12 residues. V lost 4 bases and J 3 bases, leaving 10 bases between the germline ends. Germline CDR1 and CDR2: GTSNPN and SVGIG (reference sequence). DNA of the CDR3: TGTGCCTGGACAGGAGGGGGCTACGAGCAGTACTTC. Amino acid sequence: CAWTGGGYEQYF. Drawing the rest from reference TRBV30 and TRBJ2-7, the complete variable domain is SQTIHQWPATLVQPVGSPLSLECTVEGTSNPNLYWYRQAAGRGLQLLFYSVGIGQISSEVPQNLSASRPQDRQFILSSKKLLLSDSGFYLCAWTGGGYEQYFGPGTRLTVT.

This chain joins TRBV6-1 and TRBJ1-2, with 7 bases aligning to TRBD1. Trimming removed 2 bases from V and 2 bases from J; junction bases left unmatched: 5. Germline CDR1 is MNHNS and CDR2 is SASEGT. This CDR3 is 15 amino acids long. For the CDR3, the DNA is TGTGCCAGCAGTGAAATGACAGGGCCCAACTATGGCTACACCTTC. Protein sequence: CASSEMTGPNYGYTF.

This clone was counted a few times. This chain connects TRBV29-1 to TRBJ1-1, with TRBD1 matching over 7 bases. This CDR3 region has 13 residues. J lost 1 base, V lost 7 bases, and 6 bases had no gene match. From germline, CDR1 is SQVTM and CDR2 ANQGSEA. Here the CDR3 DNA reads TGCAGCGCCGCCGGGACAGCGAACACTGAAGCTTTCTTT. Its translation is CSAAGTANTEAFF. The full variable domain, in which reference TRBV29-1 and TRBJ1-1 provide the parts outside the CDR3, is SAVISQKPSRDICQRGTSLTIQCQVDSQVTMMFWYRQQPGQSLTLIATANQGSEATYESGFVIDKFPISRPNLTFSTLTVSNMSPEDSSIYLCSAAGTANTEAFFGQGTRLTVV.

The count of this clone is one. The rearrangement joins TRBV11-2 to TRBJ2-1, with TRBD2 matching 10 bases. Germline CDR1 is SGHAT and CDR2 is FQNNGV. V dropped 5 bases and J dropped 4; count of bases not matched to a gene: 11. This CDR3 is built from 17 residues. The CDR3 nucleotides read TGTGCCAGCAGCCCTACTCGTGGGACTAGCGTATACAATGAGCAGTTCTTC. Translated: CASSPTRGTSVYNEQFF.

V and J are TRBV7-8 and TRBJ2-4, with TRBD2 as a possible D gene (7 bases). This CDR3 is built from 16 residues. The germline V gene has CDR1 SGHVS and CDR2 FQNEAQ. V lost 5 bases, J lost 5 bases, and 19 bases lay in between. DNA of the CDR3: TGTGCCAGCAGCCTCACCCTAGGGGGGGGTCAAAACATTCAGTACTTC. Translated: CASSLTLGGGQNIQYF.